A selection of T cell receptor beta chains follows, all from one sample in a study of T cells in Graves' hyperthyroidism and ophthalmopathy. TCRdb reanalysed the multiplex PCR reads using MiXCR and keeps one entry per CDR3 protein. The sample lists over 500,000 distinct CDR3 sequences, around 16% seen once, with 29% in the top ten. Sequencing was carried out using blood. These receptors originate from a woman in her 30s with Graves' ophthalmopathy. The CDR3 runs from the conserved cysteine through the conserved F or W. Each record gives: clone size, J gene, V gene, D gene, CDR3 protein, CDR3 DNA. The D gene is left open where the match is weak. Not every row has a clone size; where given, it reads once, few, many or a size class.

many	TRBJ2-7	TRBV5-1	NA	CASSFFSAGSYEQYF	TGCGCCAGCAGCTTTTTTTCCGCAGGGTCCTACGAGCAGTACTTC
few	TRBJ2-6	TRBV20-1	NA	CSARDFRSSGANVLTF	TGCAGTGCTAGAGATTTCCGTTCCTCTGGGGCCAACGTCCTGACTTTC
many	TRBJ2-1	TRBV28	TRBD2	CASSPSGRKYNEQFF	TGTGCCAGCAGTCCAAGCGGGAGGAAATACAATGAGCAGTTCTTC
many	TRBJ2-7	TRBV5-1	NA	CASSLGGSPYHEQYF	TGCGCCAGCAGCTTGGGAGGGTCCCCCTACCACGAGCAGTACTTC
few	TRBJ2-3	TRBV11-1	NA	CASSLWGSSTDTQYF	TGTGCCAGCAGCTTATGGGGGTCCAGCACAGATACGCAGTATTTT
NA	TRBJ2-2	TRBV5-1	NA	CASNALGTSEVGELFF	TGCGCCAGCAACGCTCTAGGGACGAGCGAAGTCGGGGAGCTGTTTTTT
many	TRBJ1-5	TRBV28	NA	CASEGTNQPQHF	TGTGCCAGCGAGGGGACGAATCAGCCCCAGCATTTT
many	TRBJ2-7	TRBV12-3/TRBV12-4	NA	CASSFHSSQGEQYF	TGTGCCAGCAGTTTCCACTCCTCCCAGGGCGAGCAGTACTTC
many	TRBJ1-1	TRBV12-3/TRBV12-4	TRBD1	CASSPGTGGLNTEAFF	TGTGCCAGCAGCCCCGGGACAGGGGGCTTGAACACTGAAGCTTTCTTT
few	TRBJ1-1	TRBV19	NA	CASNQQDTEAFF	TGTGCCAGTAATCAGCAGGACACTGAAGCTTTCTTT
many	TRBJ2-3	TRBV20-1	TRBD2	CSAEERDTDTQYF	TGCAGTGCCGAGGAGCGGGACACAGATACGCAGTATTTT
NA	TRBJ2-7	TRBV10-3	NA	CAISGVHEGSYEQYF	TGTGCCATCAGTGGGGTTCACGAGGGCTCCTACGAGCAGTACTTC
many	TRBJ2-7	TRBV28	TRBD2	CASSLSGLGVYEQYF	TGTGCCAGCAGTTTATCAGGACTAGGGGTCTACGAGCAGTACTTC
many	TRBJ1-1	TRBV7-9	TRBD1	CASSPTGGYTEAFF	TGTGCCAGCAGCCCGACAGGGGGCTACACTGAAGCTTTCTTT
few	TRBJ1-2	TRBV12-3/TRBV12-4	NA	CASSLPGSGYTF	TGTGCCAGCAGTTTGCCAGGGAGCGGCTACACCTTC
many	TRBJ2-1	TRBV11-2	NA	CASSPGLSYEQFF	TGTGCCAGCAGCCCCGGACTAAGCTATGAGCAGTTCTTC
many	TRBJ1-1	TRBV9	NA	CASSVGYAAEAFF	TGTGCCAGCAGCGTAGGGTACGCCGCTGAAGCTTTCTTT
many	TRBJ2-5	TRBV12-3/TRBV12-4	NA	CASVEGAEETQYF	TGTGCCAGCGTGGAGGGGGCAGAAGAGACCCAGTACTTC
NA	TRBJ2-7	TRBV20-1	NA	CSASDRAHYEQYF	TGCAGTGCTAGTGACAGAGCTCACTACGAGCAGTACTTC
NA	TRBJ1-6	TRBV27	TRBD1	CASSWVGQGYSPLHF	TGTGCCAGCAGTTGGGTGGGACAGGGATATTCACCCCTCCACTTT
many	TRBJ2-3	TRBV24-1	NA	CATSDLQGSQDTQYF	TGTGCCACCAGTGATTTACAGGGATCCCAAGATACGCAGTATTTT
NA	TRBJ1-5	TRBV29-1	TRBD1	CSVRDRDQPQHF	TGCAGCGTCAGAGACAGGGATCAGCCCCAGCATTTT
few	TRBJ2-7	TRBV6-1	NA	CASNLSGSYEQYF	TGTGCCAGCAACCTAAGCGGCTCCTACGAGCAGTACTTC
many	TRBJ2-5	TRBV11-2	TRBD1	CASSPRQGEQETQYF	TGTGCCAGCAGCCCACGACAGGGCGAACAAGAGACCCAGTACTTC
few	TRBJ2-3	TRBV18	NA	CASSPPRSPDTQYF	TGTGCCAGCTCACCACCGCGGTCTCCAGATACGCAGTATTTT